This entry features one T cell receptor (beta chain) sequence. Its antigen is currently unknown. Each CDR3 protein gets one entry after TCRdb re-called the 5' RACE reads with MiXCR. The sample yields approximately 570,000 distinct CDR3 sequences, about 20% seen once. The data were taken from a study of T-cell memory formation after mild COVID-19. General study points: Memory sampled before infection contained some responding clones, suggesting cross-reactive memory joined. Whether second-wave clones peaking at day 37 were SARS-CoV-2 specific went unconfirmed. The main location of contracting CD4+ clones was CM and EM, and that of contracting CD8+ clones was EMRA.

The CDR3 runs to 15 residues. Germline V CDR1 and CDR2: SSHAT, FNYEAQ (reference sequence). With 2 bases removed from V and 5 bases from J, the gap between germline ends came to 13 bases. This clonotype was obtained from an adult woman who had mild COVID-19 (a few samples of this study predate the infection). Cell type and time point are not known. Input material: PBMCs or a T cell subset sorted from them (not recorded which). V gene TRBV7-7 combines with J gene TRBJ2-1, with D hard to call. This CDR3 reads CASSLSYSENNEQFF. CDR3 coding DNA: TGTGCCAGCAGCTTATCATATTCCGAGAACAATGAGCAGTTCTTC.